What follows are 26 T cell receptor beta chains derived from one specimen sequenced in a study of cytomegalovirus exposure and HLA in healthy donors (dated by TCRdb to about 2017). Library preparation used the immunoSEQ multiplex PCR assay. The multiplex PCR relied on a mix of 60 forward primers for TCR Vbeta segments and 13 reverse primers for TCR Jbeta segments. TCRdb holds this immuneACCESS table with in-frame rearrangements only. Some clones are missing; in checked studies, unresolved V genes explain under half, and the rest has no known cause. The sample table holds about 130,000 clones, of which approximately 17% were seen once. The ten top clones hold roughly 2.7% of the sample. What was sequenced was PBMCs. The receptors were gathered from a female donor in good health and CMV-seropositive.

The CDR3 loop is CASNPGLATLDTQYF. The DNA of the CDR3 is TGTGCCAGCAACCCGGGACTAGCGACACTCGATACGCAGTATTTT. This chain connects TRBV2 to TRBJ2-3; 10 nucleotides align to TRBD2. Germline assignment: CDR1 SNHLY and CDR2 FYNNEI. This CDR3 spans 15 amino acids. V was pared by 7 bases and J by 6 bases, with 10 bases of the junction left unmatched. The whole variable domain, filled in from reference TRBV2 and TRBJ2-3, reads EPEVTQTPSHQVTQMGQEVILRCVPISNHLYFYWYRQILGQKVEFLVSFYNNEISEKSEIFDDQFSVERPDGSNFTLKIRSTKLEDSAMYFCASNPGLATLDTQYFGPGTRLTVL.

This clone was found a few times. The V gene is TRBV9, the J gene TRBJ1-4; D is possibly TRBD1 (6 bases). Trimming took off 3 bases at V and 8 bases at J, with 11 bases between the two ends. Germline CDR1 reads SGDLS; CDR2 reads YYNGEE. This CDR3 is built from 13 residues. The CDR3 bases are TGTGCCAGCAGCGGCAGGGGAGAGGAAAAACTGTTTTTT. Translation: CASSGRGEEKLFF.

The gene calls are TRBV4-1 and TRBJ2-1; 10 bases match TRBD1. Unmatched junction bases numbered 8, after V lost 4 bases and J lost 5 bases. The CDR3 has 16 residues. Per the germline V gene, CDR1 is MGHRA and CDR2 is YSYEKL. CDR3 sequence (DNA): TGCGCCAGCAGCCCCCGGACAGGGGGGTTTAACAATGAGCAGTTCTTC. It translates to CASSPRTGGFNNEQFF.

This clone has only a few counts. In nucleotides, the CDR3 is TGTGCCAGCAGCGTAGTGACAGGAATGAACACTGAAGCTTTCTTT. It specifies CASSVVTGMNTEAFF. The chain is built from TRBV9 and TRBJ1-1; perhaps TRBD1 as D (6 bases). V was pared by 0 bases and J by 0 bases, with 9 bases between. This CDR3 contains 15 residues. The germline CDR1 and CDR2 sequences are SGDLS and YYNGEE.

This clone was recorded a few times. The chain joins TRBV4-2 to TRBJ1-2; tentative D call: TRBD1 (5 bases). This CDR3 is 17 amino acids long. V gave up 4 bases and J gave up 4 bases, with 22 bases separating them. Looked up from germline, CDR1 is LGHNA and CDR2 is YNFKEQ. The CDR3 DNA follows: TGTGCCAGCAGCCCTTCCAGGAGCAACGGGGGGTTCTATGGCTACACCTTC. It translates to CASSPSRSNGGFYGYTF.

This clone has only a few counts. A junction end diverges from the germline sequence, so it may reflect a read error. CDR3 region: CASSLAGGTDTQYF. CDR3 bases: TGTGCCAGCAGCCTAGCGGGAGGCACAGATACGCAGTATTTT. The chain couples TRBV7-9 to TRBJ2-3; 10 bases line up with TRBD2. Per the germline V gene, CDR1 is SEHNR and CDR2 is FQNEAQ (reference sequence). The CDR3 consists of 14 residues.

This clone was recorded a few times. The V call is TRBV19, the J call TRBJ2-7, with 10 nucleotides matching TRBD1. Germline V gives CDR1 LNHDA, CDR2 SQIVND (reference sequence). The CDR3 consists of 13 residues. Trimming at V came to 4 bases and at J to 5 bases, leaving 2 bases not matched to a gene. CDR3 in amino acids: CASSRTGGNEQYF. CDR3 coding DNA: TGTGCCAGTAGTAGGACAGGGGGTAACGAGCAGTACTTC.

A few counts support this clone. The chain is built from TRBV30 and TRBJ2-1; weak D call: TRBD1 (5 bases). The CDR3 runs to 15 residues. Trimming took 2 bases from V and 0 from J, leaving 11 bases between them. The germline V gene has CDR1 GTSNPN and CDR2 SVGIG (reference sequence). The CDR3, as DNA: TGTGCCTGGAGTTGGGGCTCGAGCTCCTACAATGAGCAGTTCTTC. Residues: CAWSWGSSSYNEQFF.

This clone was picked up a small number of times. The sample has other DNA sequences that encode this CDR3 too. The chain carries TRBV5-1 and TRBJ1-1, with D possibly TRBD1 on 6 matching bases. V shed 2 bases and J shed 1 base, with 9 bases lying between them. Germline lookup yields CDR1 SGHRS and CDR2 YFSETQ. The CDR3 contains 14 residues. DNA of the CDR3: TGCGCCAGCAGCTTTCAACAGGGGAACACTGAAGCTTTCTTT. Protein product: CASSFQQGNTEAFF.

The chain joins TRBV4-2 to TRBJ2-2; 10 nucleotides agree with TRBD2. Per germline, CDR1 LGHNA and CDR2 YNFKEQ. The V segment lost 2 bases and the J segment 6 bases; nucleotides outside the gene matches: 6. This CDR3 is built from 16 residues. CDR3 nucleotides: TGTGCCAGCAGCCAAAGCGGGGGGGGAAAGTCCGGGGAGCTGTTTTTT. Its translation: CASSQSGGGKSGELFF.

This chain uses TRBV4-1 with TRBJ2-7; D perhaps matches TRBD2 (5 bases). The CDR3 is 17 amino acids. V lost 1 base and J lost 4, with 20 bases in between. Germline CDR1 reads MGHRA; CDR2 reads YSYEKL. The CDR3 sequence: CASSQGARGPRPYEQYF. The CDR3 coding sequence is TGCGCCAGCAGCCAAGGAGCCCGGGGTCCCAGGCCTTACGAGCAGTACTTC.

This rearrangement joins TRBV6-5 to TRBJ2-7, with D perhaps matching TRBD1 (5 bases). The CDR3 is 13 residues long. Trimming took 2 bases from V and 0 from J, leaving 5 bases between them. Per the germline V gene, CDR1 is MNHEY and CDR2 is SVGAGI. DNA of the CDR3: TGTGCCAGCAGTTACGACAGCTCCTACGAGCAGTACTTC. Its translation: CASSYDSSYEQYF.

This clone was seen only a few times. The rearrangement uses TRBV5-6 and TRBJ1-2; unclear D gene. Germline V lookup: CDR1 SGHDT, CDR2 YYEEEE. Trimming took 4 bases from V and 8 from J, leaving 21 bases between them. This CDR3 region has 15 residues. The CDR3, as DNA: TGTGCCAGCAGCCGAGGGTCGACATCCTTAGGGGGCTACACCTTC. Protein sequence: CASSRGSTSLGGYTF.

This clone was detected a few times. The V call is TRBV14, the J call TRBJ2-3; no definite D call. Germline CDR1 and CDR2: SGHDN and FVKESK. V shed 1 base and J shed 4 bases, with 12 bases lying between them. There are 15 residues in the CDR3. In DNA, the CDR3 is TGTGCCAGCAGCCAAGGAGGCTCTTTGGCAGATACGCAGTATTTT. This codes for CASSQGGSLADTQYF.

This chain connects TRBV28 to TRBJ2-2; 8 bases map to TRBD1. CDR3 length: 16 amino acids. Trimming removed 3 bases from V and 0 bases from J; junction bases left unmatched: 3. Germline CDR1 is MDHEN and CDR2 is SYDVKM. CDR3 sequence: CASSFPTGANTGELFF. The CDR3 coding sequence is TGTGCCAGCAGTTTTCCGACAGGGGCGAACACCGGGGAGCTGTTTTTT.

This clone has a handful of counts. The chain couples TRBV7-2 to TRBJ2-7; 12 nucleotides line up with TRBD2. Germline CDR1 reads SGHTA; CDR2 reads FQGNSA. V dropped 4 bases and J dropped 2; count of bases not matched to a gene: 0. The CDR3 spans 14 residues. Here the CDR3 DNA reads TGTGCCAGCAGCTGGACTAGCGGGGCCTACGAGCAGTACTTC. Translating gives CASSWTSGAYEQYF.

Comment on this clone: Other DNA sequences of this sample code for an identical CDR3. The CDR3 sequence: CASSQVGTGITRTRFLGEQYF. The CDR3 nucleotides are TGTGCCAGCAGCCAAGTGGGGACAGGGATTACCCGAACTAGGTTCTTGGGCGAGCAGTACTTC. V usage is TRBV4-2 and J usage is TRBJ2-7; 9 bases map to TRBD1. CDR1 and CDR2 from the germline V gene are LGHNA and YNFKEQ. The ends lost 1 base at V and 6 bases at J; junction bases unmatched: 25. The CDR3 loop spans 21 amino acids.

The chain joins TRBV28 to TRBJ1-1; the D gene is possibly TRBD1 (6 bases). Trimming took off 2 bases at V and 1 base at J, with 14 bases between the two ends. CDR1 MDHEN and CDR2 SYDVKM come from the germline V gene. The CDR3 spans 16 residues. CDR3 sequence reads: CASSLTPTGSNTEAFF. The DNA of the CDR3 is TGTGCCAGCAGTTTAACCCCGACAGGCTCGAACACTGAAGCTTTCTTT.

This clone was seen only a few times. The chain recombines TRBV7-7 with TRBJ2-2, with TRBD2 as a possible D gene (6 bases). The CDR3 covers 16 residues. CDR1 is SSHAT and CDR2 is FNYEAQ in the germline V gene (reference sequence). The germline V and J ends were trimmed by 6 bases and 6 bases, with 20 bases remaining between them. The CDR3 region is CASSRLQEGPAGELFF. The CDR3 DNA follows: TGTGCCAGCAGTCGACTACAGGAGGGGCCCGCCGGGGAGCTGTTTTTT.

This clone was counted between two and nine times. This chain connects TRBV9 to TRBJ2-6; D gene uncertain. This CDR3 contains 15 residues. Germline assignment: CDR1 SGDLS and CDR2 YYNGEE. The germline V and J ends were trimmed by 1 base and 0 bases, with 5 bases remaining between them. The chain's CDR3 is CASSVRSSGANVLTF. CDR3 DNA sequence: TGTGCCAGCAGCGTAAGGAGCTCTGGGGCCAACGTCCTGACTTTC.

This chain links TRBV10-1 with TRBJ2-2; TRBD1 is a possible D gene (5 bases). From germline, CDR1 is WNHNN and CDR2 SYGVQD (reference sequence). V was clipped by 5 bases and J by 5 bases, with 9 bases between them. The CDR3 loop spans 13 amino acids. The CDR3, as DNA: TGCGCCAGCAGTTTTGCAGGGACCGGGGAGCTGTTTTTT. Its translation: CASSFAGTGELFF.

The rearrangement uses TRBV5-8 and TRBJ1-4; possible D gene TRBD1, 5 bases. CDR1 and CDR2 from the germline V gene are SGHTS and YDEGEE. V lost 4 bases and J 5 bases, leaving 15 bases between the germline ends. The CDR3 extends over 15 amino acids. In DNA, the CDR3 is TGTGCCAGCAGCCCGTCGGGGGGGATGAATGAAAAACTGTTTTTT. Translation: CASSPSGGMNEKLFF.

This clone was detected only a few times. V is TRBV27 and J is TRBJ2-6, with D tentatively TRBD2 (6 bases). Germline CDR1 MNHEY, CDR2 SMNVEV (reference sequence). V lost 0 bases and J 4 bases, leaving 10 bases between the germline ends. This CDR3 comprises 16 residues. CDR3 nucleotides: TGTGCCAGCAGTTTATCAGGGAGGTACGGGGCCAACGTCCTGACTTTC. It translates to CASSLSGRYGANVLTF.

The V call is TRBV11-2, the J call TRBJ1-1; D uncertain. The V end was cut by 0 bases, the J end by 4 bases, with 6 bases between. Germline V gene sequence: CDR1 SGHAT, CDR2 FQNNGV. The CDR3 spans 13 residues. In nucleotides, the CDR3 is TGTGCCAGCAGCTTAGAGGTAGCCACTGAAGCTTTCTTT. It is translated as CASSLEVATEAFF.

This clone was counted only a few times. This chain joins TRBV5-6 and TRBJ1-1; the D is unclear. Between the trimmed V and J ends, which lost 4 bases and 1 base, there was a span of 17 bases. This CDR3 has 16 residues. The germline V gene has CDR1 SGHDT and CDR2 YYEEEE. Written as DNA, the CDR3 is TGTGCCAGCAGCGTACTCGCGAGGGATAGGAACACTGAAGCTTTCTTT. Its translation: CASSVLARDRNTEAFF.

This clone occurred a few times. This sequence joins TRBV2 and TRBJ1-1, with D perhaps matching TRBD1 (5 bases). Germline CDR1 SNHLY, CDR2 FYNNEI. The CDR3 runs to 14 residues. Trimming pared 6 bases from V and 3 bases from J, leaving 14 bases between. The CDR3, as DNA: TGTGCCAGCAGAGGCAGGGTTCGGTACACTGAAGCTTTCTTT. Protein: CASRGRVRYTEAFF.